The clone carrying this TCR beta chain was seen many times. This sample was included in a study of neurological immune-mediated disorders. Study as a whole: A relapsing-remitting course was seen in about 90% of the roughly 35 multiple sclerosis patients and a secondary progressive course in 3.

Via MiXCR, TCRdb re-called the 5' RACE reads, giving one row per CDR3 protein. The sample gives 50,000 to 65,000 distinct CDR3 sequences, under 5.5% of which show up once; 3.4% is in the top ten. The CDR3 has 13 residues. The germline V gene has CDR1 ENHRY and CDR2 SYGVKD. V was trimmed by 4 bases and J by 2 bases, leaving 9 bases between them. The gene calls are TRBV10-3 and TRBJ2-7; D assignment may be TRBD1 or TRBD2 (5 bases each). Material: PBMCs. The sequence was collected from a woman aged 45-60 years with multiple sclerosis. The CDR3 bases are TGTGCCATCAGTGCGGGGCTAACCTACGAGCAGTACTTC. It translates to CAISAGLTYEQYF.